The source of this TCR beta chain is a study of OX40 agonist ivuxolimab in advanced cancers. Overall study: A mean age of about 56 years, range about 23 to 90, was recorded, and more than 80% were male. Antecedent anti-PD-1, anti-PD-L1 or anti-CTLA-4 therapy was permissible, with roughly 36% having received some.

This clone was seen once. Between the trimmed V and J ends, which lost 4 bases and 4 bases, there was a span of 14 bases. The CDR3 has 14 residues. Germline CDR1 and CDR2: SGHKS and YYEKEE (reference sequence). Clones were read by immunoSEQ multiplex PCR, and TCRdb kept only the in-frame ones, dropping some. The data show roughly 92,000 clones, roughly nine tenths seen once. This material consisted of CD4+ or CD8+ T cells sorted from blood, taken in a trial of the OX40 agonist ivuxolimab. The clonotype was recovered from an adult with an advanced solid tumor such as melanoma, head and neck, liver or kidney cancer. The rearrangement links TRBV5-5 to TRBJ1-2; D not certain. DNA for the CDR3: TGTGCCAGCAGCCTAGGACGGCTTCTCTATGGCTACACCTTC. It translates to CASSLGRLLYGYTF.